This T cell receptor (beta chain) comes out of a study of PD-1 blockade in classical Hodgkin lymphoma. Overall study: The study gave patients nivolumab 3 mg/kg intravenously every 2 weeks. Study outcomes and limitations: Newly diagnosed patients and complete responders had comparable diversity at baseline.

As concerns this clone: Its antigen is not identified.

Assay used: immunoSEQ multiplex PCR; TCRdb lists only in-frame clones, some missing. In the table there are about 50,000 clones, around 87% of which are singletons. Germline lookup yields CDR1 SGHRS and CDR2 YFSETQ. V gave up 6 bases and J gave up 2 bases, with 14 bases separating them. This CDR3 region has 15 residues. Indicated time point: cycle 4 day 1 (C4D1), after 5 to 7 weeks of nivolumab. Following autologous stem cell transplantation, relapse occurred in every patient, and exposure to brentuximab vedotin varied. Progressive disease, partial response or complete response was each patient's best response.

Here the sequenced sample was peripheral blood mononuclear cells (PBMCs), taken before the fourth cycle of nivolumab. The receptor was isolated from a human donor with classical Hodgkin lymphoma. V usage is TRBV5-1 and J usage is TRBJ2-2; D tentatively reads TRBD1 or TRBD2 (5 bases each). CDR3 loop: CASNYRDANTGELFF. DNA for the CDR3: TGCGCCAGCAACTACCGGGACGCCAACACCGGGGAGCTGTTTTTT. The full variable domain, rest sourced from reference TRBV5-1 and TRBJ2-2, is KAGVTQTPRYLIKTRGQQVTLSCSPISGHRSVSWYQQTPGQGLQFLFEYFSETQRNKGNFPGRFSGRQFSNSRSEMNVSTLELGDSALYLCASNYRDANTGELFFGEGSRLTVL.